Here is one T cell receptor (beta chain) with its context. Ten or more counts support this clonotype. What this receptor recognizes is not known. No quality values exist for individual bases; no much larger clone is one base distant. This specimen comes from a study of T cells in Graves' hyperthyroidism and ophthalmopathy (dated by TCRdb to the late 2010s). Turning to the overall study: Peripheral blood was collected at initial diagnosis, before any treatment. TCR V-J signatures able to tell the groups apart were searched for in a discovery cohort of about a hundred patients, of whom more than 40 had Graves' ophthalmopathy and around 58 had stable Graves' hyperthyroidism. Prospective prediction of ophthalmopathy was tested in an independent validation cohort consisting of 18 hyperthyroidism patients and around 17 patients who later progressed to ophthalmopathy. For training and testing, the 95 to 100 patients in the discovery cohort were randomly divided in a 7:3 ratio. In roughly six Graves' hyperthyroidism patients, the study also compared T-cell repertoires from thyroid tissue with T-cell repertoires from blood. Once sampling was done, hyperthyroidism patients were given methimazole at a starting dose of 30 mg daily, whereas ophthalmopathy patients were given high-dose intravenous methylprednisolone. According to the paper, TCR Vbeta CDR3 sequencing was carried out on approximately 140 peripheral blood samples, which came from fewer than 50 ophthalmopathy, 80 or so hyperthyroidism and approximately 17 progressor patients. The paper's findings and limits, for the study overall: Most expanded thyroid clonotypes (frequency above 0.001) were also detected in blood, suggesting blood repertoires may reflect thyroid immune responses. A model built on a 13 V-J signature distinguished ophthalmopathy from stable hyperthyroidism, reaching 85% to 90% sensitivity and 81.08% specificity in cross-validation and 80%/75% in testing. In validation, the model predicted progression to ophthalmopathy with roughly 70% sensitivity and 72% to 85% specificity, a median of 6.5 months before onset. No statistical method was used to set the sample size in advance, and investigators knew the group allocation.

From the cysteine through the phenylalanine, the CDR3 covers 14 amino acids. Only the CDR3 DNA is retained, 42 bases long and in frame from the first base. CDR1 and CDR2, per the germline V gene (reference sequence), are DFQATT and SNEGSKA. V is pared back by 0 bases and J by 4 bases, with 12 bases lying between the germline termini. Ophthalmopathy patients had moderately to severely active disease, with a Clinical Activity Score of 3 or more, a NOSPECS grade of 4 or more, and a disease duration of less than 3 months. Exclusion was applied to patients with uncontrolled infections, other autoimmune diseases, pregnancy or lactation. Diagnoses were established on the basis of clinical symptoms, serum thyroxine and TRAb, thyroid ultrasound, and orbital computed tomography. PBMCs were separated from about 10 ml of fresh peripheral blood using Ficoll-Paque density gradient centrifugation. Trizol reagent was used to extract total RNA, and RNA quality was then checked on an Agilent 2100 Bioanalyzer.

The TCR beta CDR3 regions were amplified from the RNA transcripts. A first-round RT-PCR of the TCR CDR3 used the HTBI primer set with the Qiagen OneStep RT-PCR kit. The libraries were constructed in a second round of multiplex PCR and then size-selected and purified. Paired-end sequencing of the libraries was performed with 100 bp reads on an Illumina HiSeq2000. The authors' analysis ran thus. Raw data were processed with SOAPnuke, discarding reads with adapters, uncalled bases, mean Phred below 15, or no exact constant-primer or identifier match. COPE v1.2.5 was used to merge high-quality paired reads, and clonotypes were defined as unique nucleotide sequences. MiTCR v1.1 was used to align the clonotypes against IMGT TRBV, TRBD and TRBJ reference segments. The analysis was restricted to V-J combinations with a frequency above 0.0001, which together covered 99.2% of the repertoires. The TCS score was defined as the ratio of F50 (clonal expansion) to E x V (chaos), calculated using BLOSUM62-based TCRdist between CDR3 peptides within each V-J. Welch's t-statistics and random forest reduced several hundred V-J features to around 14, which were used in a naive Bayes classifier (R e1071). In TCRdb, the public reads were trimmed at Q25 with fastp and aligned with MiXCR, with productive beta chains retained. Rows merge per CDR3 protein into single entries with the most common DNA and genes. The V and J calls were not made by the authors but by TCRdb's processing. The sample table records under 400,000 distinct CDR3 sequences; roughly 20% of these occur just once. The ten largest clones represent about a sixth of the sample.

The chain is assembled from TRBV20-1 and TRBJ1-1, with the identity of the D gene unclear. This receptor was identified in a middle-aged woman with Graves' ophthalmopathy. The material sequenced was blood. CDR3 reads: CSARDIVGGTEAFF. The DNA is as follows: TGCAGTGCTAGAGATATAGTGGGTGGCACTGAAGCTTTCTTT.